A single sample is the source of the 30 T cell receptor beta chains below, sequenced in a study of cytomegalovirus exposure and HLA in healthy donors. The primer mix had 60 Vbeta and 13 Jbeta primers. Produced via immunoSEQ multiplex PCR; TCRdb's table is partial and in-frame only. The sample lists approximately 110,000 clones, over 65% seen once, with about 5% in the top ten. Sequenced sample: PBMCs. These receptors were taken from a woman aged 25 to 39 in good health and CMV-seropositive.

The V gene is TRBV27, the J gene TRBJ2-5; a weak D match, TRBD1 (6 bases). Germline V CDR1 and CDR2: MNHEY, SMNVEV (reference sequence). The CDR3 is 17 residues long. Trimming removed 3 bases at V and 9 bases at J, with 26 bases between. The CDR3 here is CASSFGSRPLRRGAQYF. CDR3 nucleotides: TGTGCCAGCAGTTTCGGGTCGCGACCCCTCCGCAGGGGTGCCCAGTACTTC.

The gene calls are TRBV10-3 and TRBJ2-3, with a weak D call TRBD2 (6 bases). V dropped 9 bases and J dropped 3 bases, with 13 bases sitting between them. CDR1 is ENHRY and CDR2 is SYGVKD in the germline V gene. The CDR3 totals 13 residues. The CDR3 nucleotides read TGTGCCATGCGCGGGGAGATGACAGATACGCAGTATTTT. Translation gives CAMRGEMTDTQYF.

The gene calls are TRBV19 and TRBJ1-1; D possibly corresponds to TRBD1 (5 bases). The germline gives CDR1 LNHDA, CDR2 SQIVND (reference sequence). Between the trimmed V and J ends, which lost 3 bases and 4 bases, there was a span of 12 bases. The CDR3 extends over 14 amino acids. The CDR3 loop is CASSMGIRGTEAFF. CDR3 in DNA: TGTGCCAGTAGTATGGGCATTAGGGGCACTGAAGCTTTCTTT.

This clone was detected only a few times. The CDR3 region is CASSEPETGGTEAFF. The CDR3 nucleotides are TGTGCCAGCAGTGAACCCGAGACGGGAGGGACTGAAGCTTTCTTT. V usage is TRBV6-1 and J usage is TRBJ1-1; no firm D call. V lost 2 bases and J 5 bases, leaving 15 bases between the germline ends. In germline, CDR1 is MNHNS, CDR2 SASEGT. There are 15 residues in the CDR3.

The genes are TRBV5-1 and TRBJ2-3; 7 bases are a match to TRBD1. J gave up 0 bases and V 2 bases, and 6 bases lay outside the gene matches. The length of the CDR3 is 16 residues. CDR1 is SGHRS and CDR2 is YFSETQ in the germline V gene. The CDR3 is CASSLPTGTSTDTQYF. The CDR3 nucleotides read TGCGCCAGCAGCTTACCGACAGGGACAAGCACAGATACGCAGTATTTT.

This chain links TRBV6-1 with TRBJ1-6; perhaps TRBD1 as D (5 bases). There are 14 residues in the CDR3. V was trimmed by 3 bases and J by 7 bases, leaving 10 bases between them. Germline CDR1 and CDR2: MNHNS and SASEGT. CDR3 in DNA: TGTGCCAGCAGTGACAGGGTCGGGAATTCACCCCTCCACTTT. Amino acid sequence: CASSDRVGNSPLHF.

CDR3 in DNA: TGTGCCAGCAGCCTCCAGACAGGGGGCCTTCCCGGGGAGCTGTTTTTT. It yields the protein CASSLQTGGLPGELFF. The rearrangement links TRBV7-6 to TRBJ2-2; TRBD1 matches 10 bases. This CDR3 is 16 amino acids long. J was trimmed by 6 bases and V by 5 bases; bases with no gene match: 9. CDR1 is SGHVS, CDR2 FNYEAQ, per germline.

This clone was counted once. The gene calls are TRBV9 and TRBJ1-2, with 7 bases lining up with TRBD1. Germline CDR1 reads SGDLS; CDR2 reads YYNGEE. V lost 4 bases to trimming and J lost 7 bases; unmatched junction nucleotides: 10. CDR3 size: 14 residues. The CDR3 here is CASSYFRQGSGYTF. As DNA, the CDR3 is TGTGCCAGCAGCTACTTCCGACAGGGTAGTGGCTACACCTTC.

A word on this clone: This CDR3 is also generated by other DNA sequences in the sample. The chain is built from TRBV5-1 and TRBJ2-3; possible D gene TRBD2, 5 bases. Between the trimmed V and J ends, which lost 0 bases and 6 bases, there was a span of 11 bases. CDR1 SGHRS and CDR2 YFSETQ come from the germline V gene. The CDR3 contains 14 residues. The CDR3 region has the DNA TGCGCCAGCAGCTTGGGACGACTATGGGATACGCAGTATTTT. It encodes CASSLGRLWDTQYF.

The rearrangement links TRBV29-1 to TRBJ2-1; TRBD1 matches 7 bases. The germline V gene encodes CDR1 SQVTM and CDR2 ANQGSEA. The CDR3 has 16 residues. J gave up 8 bases and V 2 bases, and 15 bases lay outside the gene matches. Here the CDR3 reads CSVEPSSGTAYDEQFF. The CDR3 DNA reads TGCAGCGTTGAACCCTCCTCGGGGACAGCTTACGATGAGCAGTTCTTC.

The rearrangement links TRBV5-1 to TRBJ2-1; 9 nucleotides agree with TRBD2. This CDR3 region has 15 residues. V gave up 0 bases and J gave up 4 bases; unmatched junction bases: 2. CDR1 and CDR2 from the germline V gene are SGHRS and YFSETQ. As DNA, the CDR3 is TGCGCCAGCAGCTTGGAGGCGGGAGGGTACAATGAGCAGTTCTTC. Translated, it gives CASSLEAGGYNEQFF.

J is TRBJ1-1 and V is TRBV6-5, with TRBD1 matching over 8 bases. The CDR3 is 13 residues long. V gave up 10 bases and J gave up 5 bases; unmatched junction bases: 9. CDR1 and CDR2 (germline): MNHEY, SVGAGI. CDR3 bases: TGTGCCACCACCAGGGGGCCGGGTACTGAAGCTTTCTTT. Protein: CATTRGPGTEAFF.

The chain joins TRBV15 to TRBJ1-5, with no clear D. V was shortened by 5 bases and J by 4 bases, with 15 bases between the two germline ends. This CDR3 contains 15 residues. Germline V gene data show CDR1 as LNHNV and CDR2 as YYDKDF (reference sequence). The CDR3 reads CATSSTRRLNQPQHF. Here the CDR3 DNA reads TGTGCCACCAGCTCTACGCGGAGACTTAATCAGCCCCAGCATTTT. The whole variable domain, filled in from reference TRBV15 and TRBJ1-5, reads DAMVIQNPRYQVTQFGKPVTLSCSQTLNHNVMYWYQQKSSQAPKLLFHYYDKDFNNEADTPDNFQSRRPNTSFCFLDIRSPGLGDTAMYLCATSSTRRLNQPQHFGDGTRLSIL.

This clone appeared a few times. This chain links TRBV5-1 with TRBJ1-1; possible D gene TRBD1, 5 bases. This CDR3 has 13 residues. The V end lost 6 bases, the J end lost 5 bases, and 14 bases lay between the germline ends. CDR1 is SGHRS and CDR2 is YFSETQ in the germline V gene. Written as DNA, the CDR3 is TGCGCCAGCATCCAGCAGGGAGGAACTGAAGCTTTCTTT. Protein product: CASIQQGGTEAFF.

V and J are TRBV5-1 and TRBJ2-7, with a weak D call TRBD2 (5 bases). V was shortened by 0 bases and J by 6 bases, with 19 bases between the two germline ends. The CDR3 is 16 residues long. Germline lookup yields CDR1 SGHRS and CDR2 YFSETQ. The CDR3 protein is CASSLVSQRSRLEQYF. The CDR3 region has the DNA TGCGCCAGCAGCTTGGTGTCCCAGCGGTCCCGCCTCGAGCAGTACTTC.

The V and J genes are TRBV6-6 and TRBJ1-1; unclear D gene. The CDR3 sequence is 12 residues long. V lost 2 bases and J lost 7, with 8 bases in between. Looked up from germline, CDR1 is MNHNY and CDR2 is SVGAGI (reference sequence). The CDR3 sequence: CASSYGESEAFF. In DNA, the CDR3 is TGTGCCAGCAGTTACGGGGAGAGTGAAGCTTTCTTT.

CDR3: CASSLGQLLSYEQYF. The DNA of the CDR3 is TGTGCCAGCAGCTTGGGACAACTCCTCTCCTACGAGCAGTACTTC. This rearrangement joins TRBV5-6 to TRBJ2-7, with D unresolved. Germline CDR1 is SGHDT and CDR2 is YYEEEE. There are 15 residues in the CDR3. V was cut by 0 bases and J by 0 bases, with 10 bases left in between.

J is TRBJ2-7 and V is TRBV11-2, with 7 nucleotides matching TRBD1. Trimming took 1 base from V and 2 from J; bases not matched to a gene: 2. Germline CDR1 is SGHAT and CDR2 is FQNNGV. The CDR3 contains 14 residues. The CDR3 bases are TGTGCCAGCAGCTTAGTTCAGGGGGCCTACGAGCAGTACTTC. Protein sequence: CASSLVQGAYEQYF.

V usage is TRBV4-2 and J usage is TRBJ2-2; 8 positions agree with TRBD1. Germline V gives CDR1 LGHNA, CDR2 YNFKEQ. J gave up 5 bases and V 2 bases, and 7 bases lay outside the gene matches. The CDR3 is 16 amino acids. The CDR3: CASSQSDRGGTGELFF. CDR3 sequence (DNA): TGTGCCAGCAGCCAAAGCGACAGGGGAGGAACCGGGGAGCTGTTTTTT.

The count of this clone is one. Mismatch with germline at one junction end may stem from a read error. The chain links TRBV7-9 to TRBJ2-7; TRBD1 agrees at 8 bases. The CDR3 sequence is 13 residues long. Germline V gives CDR1 SEHNR, CDR2 FQNEAQ (reference sequence). Here the CDR3 DNA reads TGTTCCAGTACCTGGACAGGGTTGAACGAGCAGTACTTC. Its translation: CSSTWTGLNEQYF.

This chain uses TRBV2 with TRBJ2-2; D is uncertain. Germline V lookup: CDR1 SNHLY, CDR2 FYNNEI. This CDR3 has 13 amino acids. V shed 6 bases and J shed 6 bases, with 11 bases lying between them. This CDR3 reads CASSLLPAGELFF. The CDR3 nucleotides are TGTGCCAGCAGCCTACTCCCGGCCGGGGAGCTGTTTTTT.

The CDR3 region has the DNA TGTGCCAGCTCACAACAGGGGGCACACACTGAAGCTTTCTTT. Protein product: CASSQQGAHTEAFF. The chain links TRBV18 to TRBJ1-1; 9 nucleotides line up with TRBD1. Unmatched junction bases numbered 3, after V lost 4 bases and J lost 3 bases. Per the germline V gene, CDR1 is KGHSH and CDR2 is LQKENI. The CDR3 runs 14 residues.

The chain has TRBV29-1 and TRBJ1-2; 8 nucleotides agree with TRBD1. This CDR3 is 12 amino acids long. Trimming took 4 bases from V and 8 from J; bases not matched to a gene: 6. Germline values: CDR1 SQVTM, CDR2 ANQGSEA. CDR3 bases: TGCAGCGTTGGACAGGGGAAGGAGGGCTACACCTTC. This translates into CSVGQGKEGYTF.

As for this clone: At one end the junction does not follow the germline gene, possibly because of a read error. Other nucleotide sequences from this sample produce the same CDR3. The chain employs TRBV5-4 and TRBJ2-7; 9 bases align to TRBD2. The CDR3 contains 15 residues. Germline V gives CDR1 SGHNT, CDR2 YYREEE (reference sequence). The CDR3 sequence is CASSLDSGGRGEQYF. The CDR3 coding sequence is TGCGCCAGCAGCTTGGATAGCGGGGGACGGGGCGAGCAGTACTTC. The whole variable domain, remainder taken from reference TRBV5-4 and TRBJ2-7, is ETGVTQSPTHLIKTRGQQVTLRCSSQSGHNTVSWYQQALGQGPQFIFQYYREEENGRGNFPPRFSGLQFPNYSSELNVNALELDDSALYLCASSLDSGGRGEQYFGPGTRLTVT.

The rearrangement uses TRBV10-3 and TRBJ2-7, with 10 bases aligning to TRBD1. CDR3 length: 15 residues. Germline CDR1 reads ENHRY; CDR2 reads SYGVKD. V shed 5 bases and J 6 bases; nucleotides not matched to a gene: 10. The CDR3 DNA follows: TGTGCCATCAGTCCCCAAGGGACAGGGGCGGGCGAGCAGTACTTC. Encoded protein: CAISPQGTGAGEQYF.

This rearrangement joins TRBV7-2 to TRBJ2-7; possible D gene TRBD1, 6 bases. CDR1 is SGHTA and CDR2 is FQGNSA in the germline V gene. CDR3 length equals 13 residues. The ends were cut back, 4 bases at V and 2 bases at J, with 9 bases in the middle. The CDR3 DNA sequence: TGTGCCAGCAGCTCCCGGACAGCCTACGAGCAGTACTTC. Amino acid sequence: CASSSRTAYEQYF. Full variable domain (outside the CDR3, taken from reference TRBV7-2 and TRBJ2-7): GAGVSQSPSNKVTEKGKDVELRCDPISGHTALYWYRQSLGQGLEFLIYFQGNSAPDKSGLPSDRFSAERTGGSVSTLTIQRTQQEDSAVYLCASSSRTAYEQYFGPGTRLTVT.

The chain uses TRBV6-1 and TRBJ2-7; D is possibly TRBD2 (6 bases). Germline-derived CDR1 and CDR2 are MNHNS and SASEGT. Trimming removed 8 bases at V and 0 bases at J, with 14 bases between. The CDR3 sequence is 14 residues long. The CDR3 reads CASPREPYSYEQYF. The DNA for the CDR3 is TGTGCCAGCCCCCGGGAGCCCTACTCCTACGAGCAGTACTTC.

This clone was seen once. V is TRBV25-1 and J is TRBJ1-3; D is undetermined. V was cut by 7 bases and J by 4 bases, with 17 bases left in between. Per germline, CDR1 MGHDK and CDR2 SYGVNS. This CDR3 contains 15 residues. CDR3 in amino acids: CASTPGGVGGNTIYF. The CDR3 nucleotides read TGTGCCAGCACCCCCGGCGGGGTCGGCGGAAACACCATATATTTT.

The chain has TRBV6-1 and TRBJ1-5; no clear D. The length of the CDR3 is 13 residues. The germline V gene has CDR1 MNHNS and CDR2 SASEGT. Between the trimmed V and J ends, which lost 7 bases and 2 bases, there was a span of 9 bases. The CDR3 nucleotides are TGTGCCAGCATAGAGGGAGGCAATCAGCCCCAGCATTTT. Its translation: CASIEGGNQPQHF.

The genes are TRBV7-3 and TRBJ2-1; the D gene is possibly TRBD1 (6 bases). The germline CDR1 and CDR2 sequences are SGHTA and FQGTGA. Trimming stripped 5 bases from V and 9 bases from J, with 14 bases between. The CDR3 is made up of 13 amino acids. CDR3 loop: CASSTQQGGEQFF. The CDR3 nucleotides are TGTGCCAGCAGCACCCAACAGGGCGGTGAGCAGTTCTTC.